Following are 5 T cell receptor beta chains from one sample sequenced in a study of T cell changes during pregnancy in multiple sclerosis. Clones were sequenced by immunoSEQ multiplex PCR, and TCRdb holds only the in-frame ones, with some missing. This sample carries some 70,000 clones, about 90% of them seen once, and the ten largest clones take 0.65% to 0.9%. The sequencing here drew on peripheral blood, taken in the second trimester of pregnancy. The receptors derive from a female donor with multiple sclerosis, enrolled in a pregnancy study.

V and J are TRBV29-1 and TRBJ1-2; 11 bases align to TRBD1. The CDR3 has 13 residues. Trimming cost V 4 bases and J 4 bases; bases outside gene matches: 2. From germline, CDR1 is SQVTM and CDR2 ANQGSEA. The CDR3, as DNA: TGCAGCGTTGGGGACAGGGGGTTCTATGGCTACACCTTC. Translating it yields CSVGDRGFYGYTF.

This chain links TRBV7-3 with TRBJ2-7; 7 bases fit TRBD1. The germline V gene encodes CDR1 SGHTA and CDR2 FQGTGA. CDR3 length equals 13 residues. J lost 5 bases, V lost 4 bases, and 5 bases had no gene match. For the CDR3, the DNA is TGTGCCAGCAGCTCGAACAGGGGCCACGAGCAGTACTTC. It encodes CASSSNRGHEQYF.

The gene calls are TRBV5-6 and TRBJ2-2; D possibly corresponds to TRBD1 (5 bases). The ends were cut back, 6 bases at V and 8 bases at J, with 14 bases in the middle. The CDR3 has 13 amino acids. Germline CDR1 and CDR2: SGHDT and YYEEEE. The chain's CDR3 is CASNSWGWGELFF. CDR3 DNA sequence: TGTGCCAGCAACAGTTGGGGCTGGGGGGAGCTGTTTTTT.

Concerning this clone: No DNA is shown, since the ends of the CDR3 on it are uncertain; the CDR3 is the one TCRdb lists. This chain links TRBV1 with TRBJ2-1; TRBD2 was called by the table and not checked on the DNA. TRBV1 is a known pseudogene. The CDR3 has 17 residues if both end residues are counted. CDR3 region: CTSSQVGGGTFHNEQFF.

The chain combines TRBV7-9 with TRBJ2-7, with TRBD1 matching 7 bases. Germline CDR1 reads SEHNR; CDR2 reads FQNEAQ (reference sequence). J gave up 2 bases and V 5 bases, and 6 bases lay outside the gene matches. The CDR3 totals 14 residues. CDR3 protein: CASSAWDRPYEQYF. CDR3 nucleotide sequence: TGTGCCAGCAGCGCATGGGACAGACCCTACGAGCAGTACTTC.